Reported below is one T cell receptor (beta chain). Its antigen is undetermined. The data were taken from a study of OX40 agonist ivuxolimab in advanced cancers. Autoimmune disease history or systemic immunosuppression meant exclusion. Study-wide results and limits: Both CD4+ and CD8+ T cell populations in blood had undergone clonal expansion by week 6 at 0.1 to 3.0 mg/kg. Expansion of clones was among the lowest in partial responders at 0.1-3.0 mg/kg.

The CDR3 has 17 amino acids. After removal of 5 bases from V and 4 bases from J, the junction contained 12 bases not matched to a gene. Germline V gene lookup returns CDR1 MNHEY and CDR2 SMNVEV (reference sequence). Clones were sequenced by immunoSEQ multiplex PCR, and TCRdb holds only the in-frame ones, with some missing. There are about 36,000 clones in the sample; over 65% occur only once, and around a fifth lies in the top ten. The sequence derives from an adult with an advanced solid tumor such as melanoma, head and neck, liver or kidney cancer. This chain joins TRBV27 and TRBJ2-7; 12 bases match TRBD1. Sequenced here: CD4+ or CD8+ T cells sorted from blood, sampled in a trial of the OX40 agonist ivuxolimab. CDR3 loop: CASSPVTPGQGAYEQYF. In DNA, the CDR3 is TGTGCCAGCAGTCCCGTAACTCCGGGACAGGGGGCTTACGAGCAGTACTTC.